The 22 T cell receptor beta chains listed next were all sequenced from one sample in a study of blood T cells in healthy people across ages. With a J-beta primer mix and a sample-barcoded 5' primer, a second PCR ran roughly 6 to 11 cycles. TCRdb called the 5' RACE reads again in MiXCR, with one record for every CDR3 protein. Altogether 600,000 or so distinct CDR3 sequences are present, 25% to 30% being singletons, with the ten largest covering 15% to 18%. Sequencing input: blood. These receptors were taken from an elderly woman in good health.

For this clonotype: With a much larger clone just one base away, this may be a read error. The chain combines TRBV7-2 with TRBJ2-1, with unresolved D. TRBJ2-7 matches the DNA end more closely, so the J call is doubtful. This CDR3 has 14 residues. Looked up from germline, CDR1 is SGHTA and CDR2 is FQGNSA. The CDR3 bases are TGTGCCAGCAGCTCCCGGAACTCCTACAATGAGCAGTACTTC. Amino acid sequence: CASSSRNSYNEQYF.

This clonotype has more than one count but fewer than ten. The chain joins TRBV28 to TRBJ2-2, with 9 bases aligning to TRBD1. The CDR3 is 14 amino acids. Germline CDR1 is MDHEN and CDR2 is SYDVKM. Germline trimming cut 7 bases from V and 7 bases from J; bases unmatched to any gene: 7. This chain's CDR3 is CASMGQGYVGELFF. CDR3 in DNA: TGTGCCAGCATGGGACAGGGATACGTCGGGGAGCTGTTTTTT.

This clonotype was seen repeatedly, ten times or more. The rearrangement joins TRBV5-4 to TRBJ2-3, with 10 bases lining up with TRBD2. V lost 4 bases to trimming and J lost 3 bases; unmatched junction nucleotides: 8. The CDR3 is made up of 16 amino acids. From germline, CDR1 is SGHNT and CDR2 YYREEE (reference sequence). The CDR3 here is CASSPRSGLATDTQYF. The DNA for the CDR3 is TGTGCCAGCAGCCCCCGTTCGGGACTAGCGACAGATACGCAGTATTTT.

Details on this clonotype: One junction end does not reproduce the germline sequence, and a read error may be involved. The chain joins TRBV20-1 to TRBJ2-1; TRBD2 aligns across 12 bases. Germline CDR1 and CDR2: DFQATT and SNEGSKA (reference sequence). This CDR3 has 17 residues. Here the CDR3 reads CSARGLAGRSSYSEQFF. The CDR3 DNA reads as TGCAGTGCGAGAGGACTAGCGGGGCGCAGCTCCTACAGTGAGCAGTTCTTC.

There are many counts of this clonotype. The chain combines TRBV30 with TRBJ2-7; a possible D gene is TRBD1 (5 bases). Germline CDR1 GTSNPN, CDR2 SVGIG (reference sequence). Trimming left V 5 bases short and J 5 bases short, with 13 bases between. CDR3 size: 12 residues. This chain's CDR3 is CAWATDTDEQYF. As DNA, the CDR3 is TGTGCCTGGGCGACAGACACCGACGAGCAGTACTTC. The entire variable domain, with the rest obtained from reference TRBV30 and TRBJ2-7, is as follows: SQTIHQWPATLVQPVGSPLSLECTVEGTSNPNLYWYRQAAGRGLQLLFYSVGIGQISSEVPQNLSASRPQDRQFILSSKKLLLSDSGFYLCAWATDTDEQYFGPGTRLTVT.

This clonotype was seen repeatedly, ten times or more. The chain employs TRBV9 and TRBJ2-1, with 7 bases identical to TRBD1. The CDR3 has 15 residues. Germline V gene data show CDR1 as SGDLS and CDR2 as YYNGEE. Trimming at V came to 3 bases and at J to 3 bases, leaving 6 bases not matched to a gene. CDR3 in amino acids: CASSAGAGGYNEQFF. CDR3 sequence (DNA): TGTGCCAGCAGCGCCGGGGCAGGGGGCTACAATGAGCAGTTCTTC.

This clonotype was counted ten times or more. The CDR3 sequence is CSAPGGSWNTEAFF. The CDR3 coding sequence is TGCAGCGCCCCGGGGGGCAGTTGGAACACTGAAGCTTTCTTT. The rearrangement uses TRBV29-1 and TRBJ1-1; D is possibly TRBD1 (6 bases). Germline loops: CDR1 SQVTM, CDR2 ANQGSEA. The CDR3 is 14 amino acids. V lost 7 bases to trimming and J lost 1 base, with 16 bases between them.

Ten or more counts support this clonotype. The V call is TRBV6-2 or TRBV6-3, the J call TRBJ1-6, with 7 bases aligning to TRBD1. Per germline, CDR1 MNHEY and CDR2 SVGEGT. V lost 7 bases, J lost 8 bases, and 5 bases stayed unmatched. This CDR3 contains 13 residues. Here the CDR3 DNA reads TGTGCCAGCACCCAACAGGGGCATTCACCCCTCCACTTT. The encoded protein is CASTQQGHSPLHF.

This clonotype was recorded many times. V is TRBV29-1 and J is TRBJ2-3; 14 positions match TRBD2. Trimming took 8 bases from V and 5 from J; bases not matched to a gene: 12. The CDR3 is 16 amino acids. CDR1 and CDR2 from the germline V gene are SQVTM and ANQGSEA. CDR3 bases: TGCAGCCTCAAAGGACTGACTAGCGGGGGGGGAGATACGCAGTATTTT. Translated: CSLKGLTSGGGDTQYF.

The V call is TRBV20-1, the J call TRBJ1-5; 9 nucleotides match TRBD1. Germline CDR1 is DFQATT and CDR2 is SNEGSKA (reference sequence). V shed 3 bases and J 10 bases; nucleotides not matched to a gene: 1. The CDR3 spans 11 residues. The CDR3 nucleotides are TGCAGTGCTAGGGGACAGGGCCCCCAGCATTTT. The encoded protein is CSARGQGPQHF.

This clonotype was observed a few times. A much larger clone is a single base away; this may be a read error. DNA for the CDR3: TGTGCCAGCAGCTGCCCGGGCCTAGGAGGGGCCAACGTCCTGACTTTC. Residues: CASSCPGLGGANVLTF. The V call is TRBV7-3, the J call TRBJ2-6; D is unresolved. Germline CDR1 SGHTA, CDR2 FQGTGA. The V gene lost 4 bases and the J gene lost 4 bases, with 14 bases spanning the gap. This CDR3 has 16 amino acids.

This clonotype was observed many times. The chain couples TRBV28 to TRBJ2-1; maybe TRBD2 (6 bases). This CDR3 spans 12 amino acids. Trimming cost V 8 bases and J 10 bases, with 15 bases left between them. Germline V lookup: CDR1 MDHEN, CDR2 SYDVKM. The CDR3 spells CASGVDGGEQFF. In nucleotides, the CDR3 is TGTGCCAGCGGAGTCGACGGAGGGGAGCAGTTCTTC.

In regard to this clonotype: A read error is possible here, since a much larger clone lies one base away. V is TRBV25-1 and J is TRBJ2-3, with a possible D match to TRBD2 (6 bases). CDR1 is MGHDK and CDR2 is SYGVNS in the germline V gene. This CDR3 region has 14 residues. Trimming cost V 6 bases and J 2 bases, with 12 bases left between them. The CDR3 is CASRDAGFTDTQYF. DNA for the CDR3: TGTGCCAGCAGGGATGCGGGGTTCACAGATACGCAGTATTTT.

V gene TRBV7-2 combines with J gene TRBJ2-2; D is possibly TRBD1 (6 bases). With 5 bases removed from V and 2 bases from J, the gap between germline ends came to 15 bases. The CDR3 has 16 amino acids. Germline V CDR1 and CDR2: SGHTA, FQGNSA. The CDR3 nucleotides are TGTGCCAGCAGCCCAAGGGGGAGCCTAAACACCGGGGAGCTGTTTTTT. Amino acid sequence: CASSPRGSLNTGELFF.

This clonotype was detected many times. The chain employs TRBV28 and TRBJ2-5; TRBD1 aligns across 7 bases. Per germline, CDR1 MDHEN and CDR2 SYDVKM. The CDR3 sequence is 15 residues long. The V gene end was trimmed by 7 bases and the J gene end by 4 bases; junction bases not matched to a gene: 12. CDR3 region: CASTLGRGLGETQYF. As DNA, the CDR3 is TGTGCCAGCACTCTTGGCAGGGGGTTAGGAGAGACCCAGTACTTC. Full variable domain (remainder filled in from reference TRBV28 and TRBJ2-5): DVKVTQSSRYLVKRTGEKVFLECVQDMDHENMFWYRQDPGLGLRLIYFSYDVKMKEKGDIPEGYSVSREKKERFSLILESASTNQTSMYLCASTLGRGLGETQYFGPGTRLLVL.

This clonotype was seen repeatedly, ten times or more. The rearrangement uses TRBV9 and TRBJ1-2; tentatively, D is TRBD1 (5 bases). The CDR3 totals 14 residues. V was shortened by 4 bases and J by 1 base, with 11 bases between the two germline ends. Germline CDR1 reads SGDLS; CDR2 reads YYNGEE. The CDR3 loop reads CASSYQQDNYGYTF. CDR3 DNA sequence: TGTGCCAGCAGCTATCAACAGGATAACTATGGCTACACCTTC. The complete variable domain, with remaining parts taken from reference TRBV9 and TRBJ1-2, reads DSGVTQTPKHLITATGQRVTLRCSPRSGDLSVYWYQQSLDQGLQFLIQYYNGEERAKGNILERFSAQQFPDLHSELNLSSLELGDSALYFCASSYQQDNYGYTFGSGTRLTVV.

Concerning this clonotype: Being one base from a much bigger clone, this may be a read error. This sequence joins TRBV12-3 or TRBV12-4 and TRBJ2-3; D is undetermined. V shed 6 bases and J shed 6 bases, with 7 bases lying between them. The CDR3 sequence is 11 residues long. The CDR3 DNA follows: TGTGCCAGCAGGGGTTGTGATACGCAGTATTTT. The encoded protein is CASRGCDTQYF.

This clonotype was counted many times. This sequence may be a read error, since a much larger clone differs from it by one base. The rearrangement joins TRBV2 to TRBJ2-4, with unresolved D. Per germline, CDR1 SNHLY and CDR2 FYNNEI. This CDR3 has 13 amino acids. CDR3 loop: CASREGNKNIQYF. In DNA form, the CDR3 reads TGTGCCAGCAGGGAAGGAAACAAAAACATTCAGTACTTC.

This clonotype was recorded only once. A read error may account for a junction end that differs from germline. The V and J genes are TRBV6-5 and TRBJ2-3, with 10 bases identical to TRBD2. The CDR3 length is 14 residues. Germline-derived CDR1 and CDR2 are MNHEY and SVGAGI. The CDR3 reads CASRPGLAGDTKYF. The CDR3 nucleotides read TGTGCCAGCAGACCCGGGCTAGCGGGGGATACGAAGTATTTT.

The sample holds many counts of this clonotype. V is TRBV12-3 or TRBV12-4 and J is TRBJ1-2, with 8 positions matching TRBD1. Trimming took 6 bases from V and 5 from J; bases not matched to a gene: 5. This CDR3 is built from 13 residues. DNA for the CDR3: TGTGCCAGCAGGACGACAGGGGAGTATGGCTACACCTTC. It codes for CASRTTGEYGYTF.

On this clonotype itself: A read error is possible here, since a much larger clone lies one base away. V is TRBV11-2 and J is TRBJ2-5; D remains ambiguous. Germline V gives CDR1 SGHAT, CDR2 FQNNGV. CDR3 size: 14 residues. Between the trimmed V and J ends, which lost 5 bases and 11 bases, there was a span of 21 bases. The CDR3 sequence: CASSPWAGDNEQYF. CDR3 sequence (DNA): TGTGCCAGCAGCCCCTGGGCAGGAGACAATGAGCAGTACTTC.

This clonotype was detected once. The genes are TRBV4-2 and TRBJ1-1; the match to TRBD1 covers 9 bases. Germline loops: CDR1 LGHNA, CDR2 YNFKEQ. This CDR3 contains 16 residues. V was pared by 2 bases and J by 7 bases, with 11 bases of the junction left unmatched. The CDR3 is CASSQSRQGVGGEAFF. The CDR3 DNA sequence: TGTGCCAGCAGCCAAAGCCGACAGGGGGTTGGGGGTGAAGCTTTCTTT.